Listed below are T cell receptor beta chains from one sample, sequenced in a study of liver allograft versus peripheral blood T cells. Using its own MiXCR run on the reads, TCRdb lists one record per CDR3 protein. The sample lists about 8,400 distinct CDR3 sequences, 15% to 20% occurring once. The origin of the receptors is a human patient who had a liver transplant. The graft donor may have given rise to some T cells. CDR3s include the opening cysteine and the closing phenylalanine or tryptophan. The order of the fields is V gene, J gene, clone size, CDR3 protein. Not all rows give a size; the values are once, few, many and, for expanded clones, a class.

TRBV6-1	TRBJ2-7	medium-sized	CASSRDREYEQYF
TRBV6-5	TRBJ2-5	medium-sized	CASSRSPGETQYF
TRBV12-3/TRBV12-4	TRBJ2-7	few	CASSPRGRVGSYEQYF
TRBV6-1	TRBJ1-2	medium-sized	CASSEQGLTYGYTF
TRBV7-9	TRBJ1-2	many	CASSLATGSGLGYTF
TRBV12-3/TRBV12-4	TRBJ2-2	NA	CASSSPGLNTGELFF
TRBV28	TRBJ2-2	many	CASSFGLGGTGELFF
TRBV28	TRBJ2-7	few	CASSTTSGSRHEQYF
TRBV5-4	TRBJ2-3	few	CASSLWLAGNTDTQYF
TRBV19	TRBJ2-3	medium-sized	CASSAALAAYTDTQYF
TRBV10-1	TRBJ1-1	NA	CASSETYSATEAFF
TRBV6-5	TRBJ1-6	NA	CASSYSGGTGGSPLHF
TRBV6-2/TRBV6-3	TRBJ2-6	medium-sized	CAGAPSGANVLTF
TRBV19	TRBJ2-3	medium-sized	CASSGNSRDTQYF
TRBV29-1	TRBJ2-3	medium-sized	CSVDAPRGSTDTQYF
TRBV6-1	TRBJ1-5	medium-sized	CASRRAGTPAGGQPQHF
TRBV10-3	TRBJ1-1	many	CAIRNDLNTEAFF
TRBV27	TRBJ2-5	medium-sized	CASSQLRTGETQYF
TRBV5-5	TRBJ1-5	many	CASSLGARQGAGQPQHF
TRBV30	TRBJ2-1	many	CAWGPKSQPRINEQFF
TRBV28	TRBJ1-1	few	CASSLRGSSGGTEAFF
TRBV5-6	TRBJ2-4	medium-sized	CASSLVGVAKNIQYF
TRBV29-1	TRBJ2-3	medium-sized	CSVAPLAGGTDTQYF
TRBV20-1	TRBJ1-1	NA	CSAPGTGNTEAFF
TRBV3-1	TRBJ1-2	NA	CASSLGYGDGYTF
TRBV20-1	TRBJ1-4	many	CSASSPGGGNEEKLFF
TRBV20-1	TRBJ2-5	NA	CSAEPLRQETQYF
TRBV5-5	TRBJ1-5	many	CASSLDGTGNQPQHF